The entry below describes one T cell receptor (beta chain). This specimen belongs to a study of blood T cell repertoires in COVID-19. Turning to the study itself: Collection of acute and convalescent COVID-19 samples took place in the United States, Italy and Spain.

In the original processing: It was from reference gene primer amplification that nucleated cell counts were estimated. TCRdb's table, derived via immunoSEQ multiplex PCR, lists solely in-frame clones and lacks some. Clonal size and the V and J genes are those of that table, whereas D and trimming came from the DNA. The sample yields 35,000 or so clones, 75% to 85% seen once. Per germline, CDR1 LNHDA and CDR2 SQIVND (reference sequence). V was clipped by 4 bases and J by 4 bases, with 17 bases between them. The CDR3 has 15 residues. This receptor was obtained from an older woman with acute or convalescent COVID-19. Sequenced sample: peripheral blood. The rearrangement links TRBV19 to TRBJ2-7; the D gene is possibly TRBD1 (6 bases). The CDR3 loop is CASSTSSGTPYEQYF. The CDR3 DNA follows: TGTGCCAGTAGTACCTCTTCCGGGACACCTTACGAGCAGTACTTC.